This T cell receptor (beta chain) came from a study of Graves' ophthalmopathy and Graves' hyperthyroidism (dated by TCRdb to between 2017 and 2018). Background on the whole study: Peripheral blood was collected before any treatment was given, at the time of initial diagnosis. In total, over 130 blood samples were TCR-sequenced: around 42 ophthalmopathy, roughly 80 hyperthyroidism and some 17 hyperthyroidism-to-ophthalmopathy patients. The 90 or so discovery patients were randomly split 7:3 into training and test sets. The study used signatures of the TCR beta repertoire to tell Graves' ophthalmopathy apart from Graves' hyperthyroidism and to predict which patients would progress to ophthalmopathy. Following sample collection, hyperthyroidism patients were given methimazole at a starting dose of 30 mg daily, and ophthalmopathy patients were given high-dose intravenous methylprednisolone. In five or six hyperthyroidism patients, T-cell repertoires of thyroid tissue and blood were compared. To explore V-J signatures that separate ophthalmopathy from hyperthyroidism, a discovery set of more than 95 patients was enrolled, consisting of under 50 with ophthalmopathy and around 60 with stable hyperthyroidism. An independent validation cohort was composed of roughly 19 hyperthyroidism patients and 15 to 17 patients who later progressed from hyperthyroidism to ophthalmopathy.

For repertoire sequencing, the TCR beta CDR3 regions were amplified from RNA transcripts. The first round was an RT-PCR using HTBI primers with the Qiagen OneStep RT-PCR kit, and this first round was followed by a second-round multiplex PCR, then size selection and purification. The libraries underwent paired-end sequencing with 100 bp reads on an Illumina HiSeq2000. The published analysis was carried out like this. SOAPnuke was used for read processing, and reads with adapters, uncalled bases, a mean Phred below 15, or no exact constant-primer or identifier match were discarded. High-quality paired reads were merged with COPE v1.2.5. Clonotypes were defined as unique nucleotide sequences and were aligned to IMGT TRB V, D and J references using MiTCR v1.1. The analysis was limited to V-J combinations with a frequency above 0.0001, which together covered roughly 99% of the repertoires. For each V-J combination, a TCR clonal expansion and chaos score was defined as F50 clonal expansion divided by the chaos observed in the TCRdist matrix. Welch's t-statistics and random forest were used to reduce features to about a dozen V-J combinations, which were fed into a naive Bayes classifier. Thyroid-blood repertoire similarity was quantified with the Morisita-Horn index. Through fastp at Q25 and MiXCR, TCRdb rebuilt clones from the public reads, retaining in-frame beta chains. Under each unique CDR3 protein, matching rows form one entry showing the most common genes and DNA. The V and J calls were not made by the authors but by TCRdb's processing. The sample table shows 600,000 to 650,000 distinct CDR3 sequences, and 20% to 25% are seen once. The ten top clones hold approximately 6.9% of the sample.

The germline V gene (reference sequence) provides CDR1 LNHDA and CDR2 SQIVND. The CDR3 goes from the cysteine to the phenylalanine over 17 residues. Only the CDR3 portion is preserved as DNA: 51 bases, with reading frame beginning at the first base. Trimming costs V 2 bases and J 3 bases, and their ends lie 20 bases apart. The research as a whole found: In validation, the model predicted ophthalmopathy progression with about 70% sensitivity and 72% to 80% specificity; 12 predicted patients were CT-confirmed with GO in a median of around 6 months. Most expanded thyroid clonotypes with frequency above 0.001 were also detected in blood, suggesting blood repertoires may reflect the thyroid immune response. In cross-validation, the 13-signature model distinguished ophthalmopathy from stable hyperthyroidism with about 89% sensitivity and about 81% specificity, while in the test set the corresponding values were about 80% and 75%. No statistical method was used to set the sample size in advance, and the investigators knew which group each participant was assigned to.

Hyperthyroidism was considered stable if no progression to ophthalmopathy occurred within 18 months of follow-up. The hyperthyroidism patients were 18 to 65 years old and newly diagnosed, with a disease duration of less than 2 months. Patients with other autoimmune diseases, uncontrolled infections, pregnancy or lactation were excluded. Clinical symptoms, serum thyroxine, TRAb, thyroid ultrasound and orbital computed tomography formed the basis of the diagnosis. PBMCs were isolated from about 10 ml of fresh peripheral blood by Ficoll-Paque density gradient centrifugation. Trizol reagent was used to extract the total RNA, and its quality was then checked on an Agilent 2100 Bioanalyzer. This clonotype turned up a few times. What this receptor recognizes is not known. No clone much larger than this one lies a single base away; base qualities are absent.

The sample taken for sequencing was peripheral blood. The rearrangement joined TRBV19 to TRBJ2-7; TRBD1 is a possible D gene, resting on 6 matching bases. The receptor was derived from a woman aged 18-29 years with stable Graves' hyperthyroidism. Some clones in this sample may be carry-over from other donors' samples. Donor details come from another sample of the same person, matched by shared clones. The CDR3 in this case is CASSISLRTDLGYEQYF. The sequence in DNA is TGTGCCAGTAGTATAAGCCTTCGGACAGATCTCGGCTACGAGCAGTACTTC.